The sample holds a few counts of the clone carrying this T cell receptor beta chain. The antigen is unknown. The germline CDR1 and CDR2 sequences are SNHLY and FYNNEI. V dropped 7 bases and J dropped 7 bases, with 13 bases sitting between them. This CDR3 has 12 residues. This sample stems from a study of CD8 T cells in ankylosing spondylitis. Points from the study as a whole: Ankylosing spondylitis blood seemed to carry a telltale TCR beta motif made of several highly homologous variants.

TCRdb recomputed calls from the 5' RACE reads with MiXCR, one row per CDR3 protein. Of more than 500,000 distinct CDR3 sequences in the sample, less than 6% were seen once. The material sequenced was blood, either unsorted or a sorted T cell fraction (not recorded which). This receptor was obtained from a male donor with ankylosing spondylitis. V gene TRBV2 combines with J gene TRBJ1-1, with TRBD1 as a possible D gene (5 bases). The CDR3 loop is CASKRAGGEAFF. The CDR3 nucleotides read TGTGCCAGCAAGAGGGCGGGGGGTGAAGCTTTCTTT.